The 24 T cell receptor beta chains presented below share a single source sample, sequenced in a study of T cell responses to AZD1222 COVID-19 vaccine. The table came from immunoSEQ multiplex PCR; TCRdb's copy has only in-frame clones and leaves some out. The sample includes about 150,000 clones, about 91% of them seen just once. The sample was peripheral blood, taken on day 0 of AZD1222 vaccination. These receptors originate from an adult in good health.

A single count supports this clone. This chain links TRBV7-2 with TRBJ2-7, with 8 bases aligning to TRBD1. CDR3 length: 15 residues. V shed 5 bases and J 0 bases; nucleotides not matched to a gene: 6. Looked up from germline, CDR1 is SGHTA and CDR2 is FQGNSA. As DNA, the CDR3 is TGTGCCAGCAGCCCAGGGGGACAGGACTCCTACGAGCAGTACTTC. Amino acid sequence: CASSPGGQDSYEQYF.

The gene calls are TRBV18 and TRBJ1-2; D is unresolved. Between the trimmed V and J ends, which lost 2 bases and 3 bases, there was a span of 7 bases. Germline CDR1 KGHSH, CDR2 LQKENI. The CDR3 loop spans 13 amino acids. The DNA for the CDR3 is TGTGCCAGCTCACCAGGGAACGACTATGGCTACACCTTC. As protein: CASSPGNDYGYTF.

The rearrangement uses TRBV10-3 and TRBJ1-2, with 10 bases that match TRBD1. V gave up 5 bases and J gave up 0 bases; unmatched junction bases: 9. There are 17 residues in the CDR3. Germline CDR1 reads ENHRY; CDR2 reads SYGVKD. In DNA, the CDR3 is TGTGCCATCAGTCCCGGGACAGGGGCCGCAGCTAACTATGGCTACACCTTC. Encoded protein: CAISPGTGAAANYGYTF.

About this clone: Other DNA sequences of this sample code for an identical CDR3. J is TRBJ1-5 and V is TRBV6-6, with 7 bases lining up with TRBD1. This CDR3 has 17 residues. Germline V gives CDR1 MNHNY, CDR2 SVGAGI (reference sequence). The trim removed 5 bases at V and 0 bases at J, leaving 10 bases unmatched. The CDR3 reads CASSRQGRGYSNQPQHF. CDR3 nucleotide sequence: TGTGCCAGCAGTCGACAGGGTAGAGGGTATAGCAATCAGCCCCAGCATTTT.

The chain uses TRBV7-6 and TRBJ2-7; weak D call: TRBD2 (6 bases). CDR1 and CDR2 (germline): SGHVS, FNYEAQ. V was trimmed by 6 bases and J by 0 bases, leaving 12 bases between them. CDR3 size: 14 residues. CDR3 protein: CASRPGGNSYEQYF. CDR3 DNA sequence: TGTGCCAGCAGACCCGGGGGAAACTCCTACGAGCAGTACTTC.

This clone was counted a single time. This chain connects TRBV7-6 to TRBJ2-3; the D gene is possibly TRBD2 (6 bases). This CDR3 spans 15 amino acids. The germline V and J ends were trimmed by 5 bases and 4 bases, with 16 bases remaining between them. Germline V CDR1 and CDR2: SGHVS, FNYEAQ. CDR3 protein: CASSQSGGPSDTQYF. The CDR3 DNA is TGTGCCAGCAGCCAATCTGGAGGGCCCTCAGATACGCAGTATTTT.

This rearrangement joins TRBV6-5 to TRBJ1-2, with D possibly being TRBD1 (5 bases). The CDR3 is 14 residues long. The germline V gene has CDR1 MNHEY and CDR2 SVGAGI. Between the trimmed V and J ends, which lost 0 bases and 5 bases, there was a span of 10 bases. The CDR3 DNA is TGTGCCAGCAGTTACTCCGGGGCGCGGTATGGCTACACCTTC. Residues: CASSYSGARYGYTF.

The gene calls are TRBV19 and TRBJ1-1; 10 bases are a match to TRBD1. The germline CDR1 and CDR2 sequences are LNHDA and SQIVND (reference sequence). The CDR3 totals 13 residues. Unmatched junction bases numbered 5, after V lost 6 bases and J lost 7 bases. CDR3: CASRGTGAGEAFF. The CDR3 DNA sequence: TGTGCCAGTAGAGGGACAGGGGCGGGTGAAGCTTTCTTT.

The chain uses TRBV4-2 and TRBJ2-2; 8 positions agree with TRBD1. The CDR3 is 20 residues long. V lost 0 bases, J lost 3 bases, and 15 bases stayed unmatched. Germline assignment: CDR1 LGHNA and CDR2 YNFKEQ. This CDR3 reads CASSQDPDGQGRTDTGELFF. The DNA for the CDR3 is TGTGCCAGCAGCCAAGACCCTGACGGACAGGGACGAACAGACACCGGGGAGCTGTTTTTT.

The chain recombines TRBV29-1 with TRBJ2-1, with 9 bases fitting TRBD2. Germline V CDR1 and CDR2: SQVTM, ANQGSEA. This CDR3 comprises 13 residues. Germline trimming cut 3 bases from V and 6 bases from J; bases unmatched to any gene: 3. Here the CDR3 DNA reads TGCAGCGTTGATAGCGGGAGTGTCAATGAGCAGTTCTTC. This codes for CSVDSGSVNEQFF.

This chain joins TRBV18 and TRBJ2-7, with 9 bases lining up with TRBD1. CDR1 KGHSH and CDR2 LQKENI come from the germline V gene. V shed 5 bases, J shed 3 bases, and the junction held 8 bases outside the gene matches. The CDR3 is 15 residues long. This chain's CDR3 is CASSTQGASVYEQYF. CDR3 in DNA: TGTGCCAGCTCAACACAGGGGGCGTCAGTCTACGAGCAGTACTTC.

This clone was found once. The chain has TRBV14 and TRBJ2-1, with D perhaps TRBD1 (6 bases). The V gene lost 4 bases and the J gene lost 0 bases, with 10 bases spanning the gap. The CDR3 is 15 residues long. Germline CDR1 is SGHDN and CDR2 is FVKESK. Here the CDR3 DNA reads TGTGCCAGCAGCCGATTGACAGGCTCCTACAATGAGCAGTTCTTC. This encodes CASSRLTGSYNEQFF. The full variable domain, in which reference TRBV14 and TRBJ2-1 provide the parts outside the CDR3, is EAGVTQFPSHSVIEKGQTVTLRCDPISGHDNLYWYRRVMGKEIKFLLHFVKESKQDESGMPNNRFLAERTGGTYSTLKVQPAELEDSGVYFCASSRLTGSYNEQFFGPGTRLTVL.

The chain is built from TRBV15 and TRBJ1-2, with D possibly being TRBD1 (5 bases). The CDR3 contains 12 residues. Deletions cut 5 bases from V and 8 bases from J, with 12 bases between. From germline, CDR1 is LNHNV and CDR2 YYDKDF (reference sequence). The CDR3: CATSGQGWGYTF. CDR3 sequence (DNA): TGTGCCACCAGCGGTCAGGGTTGGGGCTACACCTTC.

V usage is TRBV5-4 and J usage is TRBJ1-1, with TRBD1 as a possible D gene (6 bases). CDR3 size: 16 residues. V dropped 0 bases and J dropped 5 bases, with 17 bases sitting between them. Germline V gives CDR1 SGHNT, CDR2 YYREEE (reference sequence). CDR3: CASSLDGARGGTEAFF. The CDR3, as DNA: TGTGCCAGCAGCTTGGACGGGGCCAGGGGAGGAACTGAAGCTTTCTTT.

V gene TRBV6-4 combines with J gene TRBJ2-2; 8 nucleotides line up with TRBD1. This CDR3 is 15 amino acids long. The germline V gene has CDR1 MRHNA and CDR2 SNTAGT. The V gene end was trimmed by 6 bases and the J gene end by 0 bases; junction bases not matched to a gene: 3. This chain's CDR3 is CASRKDRANTGELFF. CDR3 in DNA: TGTGCCAGCAGAAAGGACAGGGCGAACACCGGGGAGCTGTTTTTT.

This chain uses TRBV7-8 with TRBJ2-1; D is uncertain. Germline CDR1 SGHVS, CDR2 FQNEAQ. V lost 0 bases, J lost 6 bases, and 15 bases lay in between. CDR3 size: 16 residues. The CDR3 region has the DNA TGTGCCAGCAGCTTAGCGGGCCTAGTCGGGCCCAATGAGCAGTTCTTC. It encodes CASSLAGLVGPNEQFF.

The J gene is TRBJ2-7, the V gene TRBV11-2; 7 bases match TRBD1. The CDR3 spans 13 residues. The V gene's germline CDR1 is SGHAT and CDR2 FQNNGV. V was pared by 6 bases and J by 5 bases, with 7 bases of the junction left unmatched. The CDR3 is CASRSGGSDEQYF. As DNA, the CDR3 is TGTGCCAGCAGGTCAGGGGGTAGCGACGAGCAGTACTTC.

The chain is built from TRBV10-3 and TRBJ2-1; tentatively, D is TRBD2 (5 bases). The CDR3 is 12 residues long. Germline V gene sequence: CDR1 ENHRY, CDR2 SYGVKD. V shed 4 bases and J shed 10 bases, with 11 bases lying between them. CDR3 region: CAISVTSGEQFF. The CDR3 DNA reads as TGTGCCATCAGTGTAACCAGCGGAGAGCAGTTCTTC.

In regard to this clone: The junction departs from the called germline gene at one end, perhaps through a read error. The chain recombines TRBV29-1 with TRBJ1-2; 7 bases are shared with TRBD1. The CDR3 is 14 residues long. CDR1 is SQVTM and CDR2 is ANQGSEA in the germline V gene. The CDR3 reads CSVEDRALNYGYTF. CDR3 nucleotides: TGCAGCGTAGAAGACAGGGCTCTGAACTATGGCTACACCTTC.

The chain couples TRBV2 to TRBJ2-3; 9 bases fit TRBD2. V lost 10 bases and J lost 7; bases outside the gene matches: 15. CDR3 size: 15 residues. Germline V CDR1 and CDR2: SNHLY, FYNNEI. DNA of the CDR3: TGTGCCACCCGGAGGGGCGGGGGGGACAAAAATACGCAGTATTTT. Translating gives CATRRGGGDKNTQYF.

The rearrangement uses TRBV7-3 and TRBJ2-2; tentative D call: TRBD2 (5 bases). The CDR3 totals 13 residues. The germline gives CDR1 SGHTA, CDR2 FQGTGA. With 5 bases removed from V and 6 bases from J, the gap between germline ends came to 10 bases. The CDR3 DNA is TGTGCCAGCAGCCCACAGAGGGCCGGGGAGCTGTTTTTT. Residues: CASSPQRAGELFF.

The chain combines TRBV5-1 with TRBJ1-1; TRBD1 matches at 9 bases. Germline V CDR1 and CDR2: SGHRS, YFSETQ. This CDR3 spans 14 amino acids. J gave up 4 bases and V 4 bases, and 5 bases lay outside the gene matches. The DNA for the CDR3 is TGCGCCAGCAGCCTACAGGGGGCGGGCACTGAAGCTTTCTTT. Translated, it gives CASSLQGAGTEAFF.

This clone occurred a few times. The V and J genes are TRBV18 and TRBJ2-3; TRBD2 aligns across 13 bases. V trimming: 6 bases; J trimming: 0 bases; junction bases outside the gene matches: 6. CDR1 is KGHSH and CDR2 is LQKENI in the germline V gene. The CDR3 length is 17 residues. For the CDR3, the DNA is TGTGCCAGCTCTAAACTAGCGGGGGGGCCAAGCACAGATACGCAGTATTTT. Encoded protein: CASSKLAGGPSTDTQYF.

CDR3 sequence reads: CASSFHTDTQYF. CDR3 coding DNA: TGTGCCAGCAGTTTCCACACAGATACGCAGTATTTT. This chain connects TRBV27 to TRBJ2-3; D not certain. Per germline, CDR1 MNHEY and CDR2 SMNVEV (reference sequence). V was shortened by 3 bases and J by 2 bases, with 3 bases between the two germline ends. The CDR3 contains 12 residues.